A selection of T cell receptor beta chains follows, all from one sample in a study of blood T cell repertoires in COVID-19. Repertoires were generated with immunoSEQ multiplex PCR, while TCRdb's copy carries only in-frame clones and drops some. The table shows hundreds of thousands of clones, with about 91% occurring only once. What was sequenced was peripheral blood. The receptors were sampled from a man aged 80 or over with acute or convalescent COVID-19. Each CDR3 is given with its conserved first and last residue. A D gene is named only where the DNA matches it firmly. Only some rows state a clone size, as once, few, many or a class for expanded clones.

CDR3 length	D gene	V gene	J gene	clone size	CDR3 protein	CDR3 DNA
15	TRBD2	TRBV7-2	TRBJ2-2	.	CASSLNGGDTGELFF	TGTGCCAGCAGCTTAAACGGGGGGGACACCGGGGAGCTGTTTTTT
14	TRBD1	TRBV7-2	TRBJ1-1	.	CASTERGQAHGAFF	TGTGCCAGCACCGAGAGGGGACAGGCGCACGGAGCTTTCTTT
18	TRBD1	TRBV3-1/TRBV3-2	TRBJ1-5	.	CASSQNSGTGEFNQPQHF	TGTGCCAGCAGTCAAAATTCCGGGACAGGGGAATTCAATCAGCCCCAGCATTTT
14	.	TRBV7-6	TRBJ1-4	.	CASSRDNRDEKLFF	TGTGCCAGCAGCCGGGACAATAGGGATGAAAAACTGTTTTTT
13	.	TRBV2	TRBJ1-2	.	CASTLGGVGGYTF	TGTGCCAGCACCCTAGGGGGGGTGGGTGGCTACACCTTC
15	.	TRBV6-6	TRBJ1-2	.	CASSPLTGTNVIGGF	TGTGCCAGCAGCCCTTTAACCGGGACTAACGTCATCGGTGGCTTC
18	.	TRBV19	TRBJ1-1	.	CASSIVKGLGLGNTEAFF	TGTGCCAGTAGTATAGTCAAGGGACTGGGACTTGGGAACACTGAAGCTTTCTTT
15	TRBD2	TRBV9	TRBJ2-1	.	CASSPRGGAYNEQFF	TGTGCCAGCAGCCCACGGGGGGGTGCCTACAATGAGCAGTTCTTC
19	TRBD1	TRBV28	TRBJ1-2	.	CASSTILGTGGPLNYGYTF	TGTGCCAGCAGTACAATTCTAGGGACAGGGGGCCCCCTTAACTATGGCTACACCTTC
16	TRBD2	TRBV7-2	TRBJ2-1	.	CASSLGPSGTYNEQFF	TGTGCCAGCAGCTTAGGGCCTAGCGGAACCTACAATGAGCAGTTCTTC
14	.	TRBV6-1	TRBJ2-7	.	CASSEASRSYEQYF	TGTGCCAGCAGTGAAGCATCCAGATCCTACGAGCAGTACTTC
13	.	TRBV6-5	TRBJ2-1	.	CASRTGSYNEQFF	TGTGCCAGCAGGACGGGGTCCTACAATGAGCAGTTCTTC
16	TRBD2	TRBV19	TRBJ2-3	.	CASSTRAGALTDTQYF	TGTGCCAGTAGTACCAGAGCGGGAGCCCTTACAGATACGCAGTATTTT
15	TRBD1	TRBV3-1/TRBV3-2	TRBJ1-3	.	CASSQVLTGGNTIYF	TGTGCCAGCAGCCAAGTCCTGACAGGGGGAAACACCATATATTTT
17	TRBD2	TRBV10-3	TRBJ2-3	.	CAISEWKRGGGTDTQYF	TGTGCCATCAGTGAGTGGAAGCGGGGGGGTGGCACAGATACGCAGTATTTT
16	.	TRBV6-2/TRBV6-3	TRBJ2-5	once	CASSPPRPGVGETQYF	TGTGCCAGCAGCCCCCCGAGGCCGGGGGTAGGAGAGACCCAGTACTTC
17	TRBD1	TRBV7-6	TRBJ1-3	.	CASSLSRGQGRGNTIYF	TGTGCCAGCAGCTTAAGTAGGGGACAGGGGAGAGGAAACACCATATATTTT
14	TRBD1	TRBV6-5	TRBJ1-1	.	CASTRGQGNTEAFF	TGTGCCAGCACCCGCGGACAGGGTAACACTGAAGCTTTCTTT
13	TRBD1	TRBV24-1	TRBJ2-1	.	CATTGGVYNEQFF	TGTGCCACCACAGGGGGCGTATACAATGAGCAGTTCTTC
17	.	TRBV19	TRBJ1-5	few	CASSTGVRSRGAQPQHF	TGTGCCAGTAGTACCGGGGTGCGGAGCCGGGGGGCTCAGCCCCAGCATTTT
13	.	TRBV28	TRBJ2-7	once	CASSLVGSNEQYF	TGTGCCAGCAGTTTAGTTGGGAGCAACGAGCAGTACTTC
15	TRBD1	TRBV10-3	TRBJ1-6	.	CAIQGQGPYNSPLHF	TGTGCCATCCAAGGACAGGGGCCCTATAATTCACCCCTCCACTTT
19	TRBD2	TRBV28	TRBJ2-4	.	CASSLQPTSVIPGKNIQYF	TGTGCCAGCAGTTTACAGCCTACTAGCGTCATCCCCGGCAAAAACATTCAGTACTTC
17	TRBD1	TRBV14	TRBJ2-2	.	CASSQDSGQGNTGELFF	TGTGCCAGCAGCCAAGATTCAGGACAGGGGAACACCGGGGAGCTGTTTTTT
16	TRBD2	TRBV5-1	TRBJ2-5	.	CASSLGLAGGQETQYF	TGCGCCAGCAGCCTGGGGCTAGCGGGGGGACAAGAGACCCAGTACTTC
14	TRBD1	TRBV7-2	TRBJ1-5	.	CASSLPGGYQPQHF	TGTGCCAGCAGCTTACCAGGGGGGTATCAGCCCCAGCATTTT
14	.	TRBV6-5	TRBJ1-1	.	CASSTDKAGFEAFF	TGTGCCAGCAGTACGGACAAAGCGGGGTTTGAAGCTTTCTTT
15	TRBD1	TRBV7-9	TRBJ2-5	.	CASSPGGQSQETQYF	TGTGCCAGCAGCCCAGGGGGACAGTCCCAAGAGACCCAGTACTTC
16	.	TRBV25-1	TRBJ2-7	.	CASSDSAGVTGAEQYF	TGTGCCAGCAGTGATTCCGCAGGGGTCACCGGGGCCGAGCAGTACTTC
16	TRBD2	TRBV9	TRBJ2-3	.	CASSPRTSATTDTQYF	TGTGCCAGCAGCCCCCGGACTAGCGCAACCACAGATACGCAGTATTTT
17	.	TRBV10-2	TRBJ1-2	.	CASSESSTDRSSYGYTF	TGCGCCAGCAGTGAGTCGAGTACGGACAGAAGTTCCTATGGCTACACCTTC
15	TRBD1	TRBV6-5	TRBJ1-1	.	CASSYLGQENTEAFF	TGTGCCAGCAGTTACCTGGGACAGGAGAACACTGAAGCTTTCTTT
15	TRBD1	TRBV7-6	TRBJ2-1	once	CASTPDRGLWNEQFF	TGTGCCAGCACCCCGGACAGGGGGCTTTGGAATGAGCAGTTCTTC
12	.	TRBV6-2/TRBV6-3	TRBJ2-7	.	CASSYPLYEQYF	TGTGCCAGCAGTTATCCCCTCTACGAGCAGTACTTC
14	.	TRBV9	TRBJ2-7	.	CASSVEAQGYEQYF	TGTGCCAGCAGCGTAGAGGCACAGGGCTACGAGCAGTACTTC
14	.	TRBV5-6	TRBJ1-5	.	CASSLGGVYQPQHF	TGTGCCAGCAGCTTAGGAGGGGTTTATCAGCCCCAGCATTTT
14	.	TRBV7-2	TRBJ2-2	.	CASSLGQNTGELFF	TGTGCCAGCAGCTTGGGACAGAACACCGGGGAGCTGTTTTTT
17	.	TRBV14	TRBJ2-1	.	CASSQTRLRLPLNEQFF	TGTGCCAGCAGCCAAACCCGGTTAAGACTACCGCTAAATGAGCAGTTCTTC
18	.	TRBV7-6	TRBJ2-1	.	CASSLTAQASLVSNEQFF	TGTGCCAGCAGCTTAACGGCCCAGGCTAGCCTGGTCAGCAATGAGCAGTTCTTC
14	TRBD1	TRBV5-1	TRBJ2-1	once	CASSSDRGLYEQFF	TGCGCCAGCAGCTCGGACAGGGGGCTCTATGAGCAGTTCTTC
14	.	TRBV24-1	TRBJ2-1	.	CATSDLLEYNEQFF	TGTGCCACCAGTGATCTACTAGAGTACAATGAGCAGTTCTTC
12	TRBD1	TRBV5-1	TRBJ1-2	.	CASSGQGYGYTF	TGCGCCAGCAGTGGACAGGGCTATGGTTACACCTTC